This TCR beta chain is from a study of T-cell memory formation after mild COVID-19. This clonotype was counted a few times. What it recognizes is unknown. Overall study results and limits: Confirmation of SARS-CoV-2 specificity was lacking for second-wave clones peaking day 37.

The CDR3 has 17 residues. Germline values: CDR1 MNHEY, CDR2 SVGAGI. Between the trimmed V and J ends, which lost 0 bases and 2 bases, there was a span of 14 bases. In TCRdb, the 5' RACE reads were re-called with MiXCR into one record per CDR3 protein. The sample yields about 470,000 distinct CDR3 sequences, more than 20% seen once. The chain uses TRBV6-5 and TRBJ1-5; tentatively, D is TRBD1 (5 bases). Sequencing used PBMCs or a T cell subset sorted from them (not recorded which). This receptor was taken from an adult woman who had mild COVID-19 (a few samples of this study predate the infection). Cell type and time point are not known. CDR3 protein: CASSYSTEYRGNQPQHF. CDR3 DNA sequence: TGTGCCAGCAGTTACTCGACAGAATATAGGGGCAATCAGCCCCAGCATTTT.